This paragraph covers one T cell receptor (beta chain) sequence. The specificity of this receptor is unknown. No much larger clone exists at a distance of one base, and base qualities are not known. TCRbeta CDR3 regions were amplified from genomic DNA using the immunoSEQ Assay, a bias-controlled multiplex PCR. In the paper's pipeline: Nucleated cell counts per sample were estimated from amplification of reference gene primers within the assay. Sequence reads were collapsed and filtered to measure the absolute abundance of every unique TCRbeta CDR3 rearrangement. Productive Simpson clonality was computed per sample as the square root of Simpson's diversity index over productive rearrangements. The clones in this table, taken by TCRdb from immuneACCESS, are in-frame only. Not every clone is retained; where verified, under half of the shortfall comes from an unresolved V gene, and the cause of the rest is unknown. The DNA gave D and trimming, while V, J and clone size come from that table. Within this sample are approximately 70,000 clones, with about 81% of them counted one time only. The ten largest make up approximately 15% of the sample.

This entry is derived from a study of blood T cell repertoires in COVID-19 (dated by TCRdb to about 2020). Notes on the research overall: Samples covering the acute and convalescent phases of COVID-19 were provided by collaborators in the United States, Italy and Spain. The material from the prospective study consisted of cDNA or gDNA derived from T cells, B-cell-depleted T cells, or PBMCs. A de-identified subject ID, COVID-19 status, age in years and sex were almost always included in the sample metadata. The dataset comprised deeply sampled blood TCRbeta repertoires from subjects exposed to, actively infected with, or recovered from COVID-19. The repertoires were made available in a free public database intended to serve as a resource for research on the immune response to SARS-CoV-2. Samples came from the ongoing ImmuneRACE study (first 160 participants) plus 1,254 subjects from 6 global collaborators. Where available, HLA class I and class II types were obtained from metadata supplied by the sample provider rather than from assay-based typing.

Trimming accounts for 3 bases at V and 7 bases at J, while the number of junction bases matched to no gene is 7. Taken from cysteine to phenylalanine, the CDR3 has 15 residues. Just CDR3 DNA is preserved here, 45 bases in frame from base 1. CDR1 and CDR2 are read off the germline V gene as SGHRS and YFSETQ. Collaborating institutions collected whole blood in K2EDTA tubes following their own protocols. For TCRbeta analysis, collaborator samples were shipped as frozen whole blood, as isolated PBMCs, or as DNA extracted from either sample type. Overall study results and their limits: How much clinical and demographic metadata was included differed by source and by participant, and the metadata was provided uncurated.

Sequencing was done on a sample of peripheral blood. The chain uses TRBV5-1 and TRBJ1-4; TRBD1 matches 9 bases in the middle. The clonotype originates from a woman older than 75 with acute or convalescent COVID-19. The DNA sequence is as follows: TGCGCCAGCAGCTGGGGGGACAGGGAAGGTGAAAAACTGTTTTTT. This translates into CASSWGDREGEKLFF.